This T cell receptor (beta chain) was identified in a study of early T cells in non-severe SARS-CoV-2 infection. As for the study in general: Unsorted whole blood bulk RNA was sequenced, with unpaired chains.

The study's findings and limits: Missing private and CD4 specificities, VDJdb matching favored anti-spike CD8 responses.

Looked up from germline, CDR1 is SEHNR and CDR2 is FQNEAQ (reference sequence). The CDR3 length is 15 residues. The junction had 8 bases not matched to a gene; V was cut back by 4 bases and J by 4 bases. Researchers attached unique molecular identifiers to individual cDNA molecules. Each CDR3 protein gets one entry after TCRdb re-called the 5' RACE reads with MiXCR. This sample has 100,000 to 150,000 distinct CDR3 sequences; 15% occur once, and the top ten carry just over 20%. This clonotype has a single count. The antigen is not known. This chain connects TRBV7-9 to TRBJ2-3; 7 bases line up with TRBD2. The sequenced sample consisted of whole blood. The source of this sequence is an adult who was a healthcare worker with PCR-confirmed SARS-CoV-2 infection or an uninfected control (not recorded which). The CDR3 DNA reads TGTGCCAGCAGCTCCGGGGGGTCCGGGGCAGATACGCAGTATTTT. The encoded protein is CASSSGGSGADTQYF.